These T cell receptor beta chains were read from a single sample in a study of a mutant IDH1 vaccine in newly diagnosed glioma. Clones were read by immunoSEQ multiplex PCR, and TCRdb kept only the in-frame ones, dropping some. This table holds tens of thousands of clones, roughly four fifths found once. The material was PBMCs, obtained from a glioma patient treated with radiotherapy, temozolomide or both. These receptor sequences come from a woman aged 45-65 years with glioma. CDR3s include the opening cysteine and the closing phenylalanine or tryptophan. A D gene is named only where the DNA matches it firmly. Clone sizes are given selectively: once, few, many, or a class where the clone is expanded.

abundance	d_gene	v_gene	j_gene	CDR3nt	CDR3aa
.	.	TRBV13	TRBJ2-7	TGTGCCAGCAGCCTATGGCGCTCGGTCGAGCAGTACTTC	CASSLWRSVEQYF
.	.	TRBV4-3	TRBJ1-2	TGCGCCAGCAGCCAAGATAAGGTCGGGGCCGGCTACACCTTC	CASSQDKVGAGYTF
few	TRBD1	TRBV7-9	TRBJ1-1	TGTGCCAGCAGCTTCCAACAGGGGGAAACTGAAGCTTTCTTT	CASSFQQGETEAFF
.	TRBD1	TRBV25-1	TRBJ2-5	TGTGCCAGCAGTGAACCGACAGGGGTCGAGACCCAGTACTTC	CASSEPTGVETQYF
.	.	TRBV5-1	TRBJ2-1	TGCGCCAGCAGCGAGGGACTTGAGCAGTTCTTC	CASSEGLEQFF
few	TRBD2	TRBV6-1	TRBJ2-3	TGTGCCAGCAGTGAACTAGCGGGGGGAGGTGGCACAGATACGCAGTATTTT	CASSELAGGGGTDTQYF
.	.	TRBV7-6	TRBJ2-5	TGTGCCAGCAGCCCGGGCTTTGGACGGCAGGGGCGAGAGACCCAGTACTTC	CASSPGFGRQGRETQYF
.	.	TRBV19	TRBJ1-2	TGTGCCAGTACTCCCGGGGCCGCTGGCTACACCTTC	CASTPGAAGYTF
.	TRBD2	TRBV7-9	TRBJ2-1	TGTGCCAGTCGATCCTCGGGGGGGAATGAGCAGTTCTTC	CASRSSGGNEQFF
.	TRBD1	TRBV10-3	TRBJ1-2	TGTGCCATCAGTGACCGACAGGGCTATGGCTACACCTTC	CAISDRQGYGYTF
.	.	TRBV27	TRBJ2-2	TGTGCCAGCAGTTTATTGGCCACCGGGGAGCTGTTTTTT	CASSLLATGELFF
.	.	TRBV6-5	TRBJ2-1	TGTGCCAGCGCCGGACCGGCAATCTACAATGAGCAGTTCTTC	CASAGPAIYNEQFF
.	TRBD1	TRBV4-2	TRBJ1-2	TGTGCCAGCAGCACTGGGACAGGGCGAGAAACCTTC	CASSTGTGRETF
.	TRBD2	TRBV14	TRBJ2-1	TGTGCCAGCAGCCATGTAGCGGGGAATGAGCAGTTCTTC	CASSHVAGNEQFF
.	TRBD1	TRBV7-2	TRBJ1-5	TGTGCCAGCAGCTTAGTGACAGGGTATCAGCCCCAGCATTTT	CASSLVTGYQPQHF
.	TRBD1	TRBV14	TRBJ1-6	TGTGCCAGCAGCCAAGATGCAGGGGGATATAATTCACCCCTCCACTTT	CASSQDAGGYNSPLHF
.	TRBD1	TRBV6-5	TRBJ1-3	TGTGCCAGCAGTTCCCAAGACAGGGGGCCAGGAAACACCATATATTTT	CASSSQDRGPGNTIYF
.	TRBD1	TRBV6-1	TRBJ1-4	TGTGCCAGCAGTGCGGACAGGGTTAATGAAAAACTGTTTTTT	CASSADRVNEKLFF
.	.	TRBV9	TRBJ1-6	TGTGCCAGCAGCGCGTCGGGGAGTTATAATTCACCCCTCCACTTT	CASSASGSYNSPLHF
.	.	TRBV19	TRBJ1-1	TGTGCCAGTAGTATATCTCTGAACACTGAAGCTTTCTTT	CASSISLNTEAFF
.	.	TRBV15	TRBJ1-5	TGTGCCACCACCCCACGGGCCGATAGCAATCAGCCCCAGCATTTT	CATTPRADSNQPQHF
once	.	TRBV5-5	TRBJ1-1	TGTGCCAGCAGCTTGGAGGTCCAGAGGAACACTGAAGCTTTCTTT	CASSLEVQRNTEAFF
.	.	TRBV5-4	TRBJ1-2	TGTGCCAGCAGCTTGGAAGCAGGGGCTGGCTACACCTTC	CASSLEAGAGYTF
few	.	TRBV12-5	TRBJ1-1	TGTGCTAGTGGTTTGACTCGCGGACAGACTAACACTGAAGCTTTCTTT	CASGLTRGQTNTEAFF
.	.	TRBV11-2	TRBJ2-7	TGTGCCAGCAGCTTAAAAGTTGGGGGCCAGAAGTACTTC	CASSLKVGGQKYF
.	.	TRBV9	TRBJ2-3	TGTGCCAGCAGCGTAGGGGAAGACTGGCTAGCTTACACAGATACGCAGTATTTT	CASSVGEDWLAYTDTQYF
once	TRBD1	TRBV30	TRBJ2-1	TGTGCCTATCGACAGGGCGATGAGCAGTTCTTC	CAYRQGDEQFF
few	.	TRBV4-2	TRBJ1-6	TGTGCCAGCAGCCAACAACACATCTCCTATAATTCACCCCTCCACTTT	CASSQQHISYNSPLHF
.	.	TRBV5-1	TRBJ1-6	TGCGCCAGCAGTACAGAGGATAATTCACCCCTCCACTTT	CASSTEDNSPLHF
.	.	TRBV10-1	TRBJ2-1	TGCGCCAGCAGTGAGTCGGATCAGGGAAAGCAGTTCTTC	CASSESDQGKQFF
.	.	TRBV10-3	TRBJ2-3	TGTGCCATCAGTGCAACAGATACGCAGTATTTT	CAISATDTQYF
.	TRBD1	TRBV19	TRBJ2-5	TGTGCCAGTAGTCCGACAGGGGAGTGGGAGACCCAGTACTTC	CASSPTGEWETQYF
.	TRBD2	TRBV7-9	TRBJ2-5	TGTGCCAGCAGCCCGAGGACTAGCGGGGGGGCCGAATGGGAGACCCAGTACTTC	CASSPRTSGGAEWETQYF
few	.	TRBV10-3	TRBJ1-6	TGTGCCATCAGTGACCACCGTGACAGGAATAATTCACCCCTCCACTTT	CAISDHRDRNNSPLHF
.	.	TRBV12-5	TRBJ1-5	TGTGCTAGTGGTTTGGTAGATCGGATGGGCAATCAGCCCCAGCATTTT	CASGLVDRMGNQPQHF
.	TRBD1	TRBV19	TRBJ1-1	TGTGCCAGTAACAGGGACAGGTCCAACACTGAAGCTTTCTTT	CASNRDRSNTEAFF
.	.	TRBV7-9	TRBJ2-2	TGTGCCAGCAGCTTAATCCGCTCCGGGGAGCTGTTTTTT	CASSLIRSGELFF
.	.	TRBV9	TRBJ2-1	TGTGCCAGCAGCGAAATCCGAAGCGTCTCCTCCTACAATGAGCAGTTCTTC	CASSEIRSVSSYNEQFF
.	.	TRBV7-3	TRBJ1-1	TGTGCCAGCAGCCCAGGGCTTGGCCAGGGCAGTCCAGCTTTCTTT	CASSPGLGQGSPAFF
.	.	TRBV7-9	TRBJ2-7	TGTGCCAGCAGTGGGGACGAGCAGTACTTC	CASSGDEQYF
.	.	TRBV6-4	TRBJ2-2	TGTGCCAGCAAGCCTACCGGGACACGGAACACCGGGGAGCTGTTTTTT	CASKPTGTRNTGELFF
.	.	TRBV7-2	TRBJ1-3	TGTGCCAGCAGCTTAGCGGACAGCCGCTCTGGAAACACCATATATTTT	CASSLADSRSGNTIYF
.	.	TRBV2	TRBJ1-5	TGTGCCAGCACCATGGACTTTAGCAATCAGCCCCAGCATTTT	CASTMDFSNQPQHF
.	TRBD1	TRBV27	TRBJ1-2	TGTGCCAGCAGTTCTTATGACAGGGCTGGCTACACCTTC	CASSSYDRAGYTF
.	.	TRBV5-6	TRBJ2-7	TGTGCCAGCAGCTTCGACAGGTCGAGCTCCTACGAGCAGTACTTC	CASSFDRSSSYEQYF
.	.	TRBV5-1	TRBJ1-5	TGCGCCAGCAGCTTGGACGTCGGCAATCAGCCCCAGCATTTT	CASSLDVGNQPQHF
.	.	TRBV27	TRBJ2-7	TGTGCCAGCAGGGGACTTTCTCTTTACGAGCAGTACTTC	CASRGLSLYEQYF
.	TRBD2	TRBV7-8	TRBJ2-7	TGTGCCAGCAGCGTACGACTAGCGGGGTCCCCGAGGGAGCAGTACTTC	CASSVRLAGSPREQYF
.	.	TRBV9	TRBJ1-1	TGTGCCAGCAGTTCCGGGACCCCGGGGACTGAAGCTTTCTTT	CASSSGTPGTEAFF
.	.	TRBV6-5	TRBJ1-1	TGTGCCAGCAGTTACTCGCACAGGAACACTGAAGCTTTCTTT	CASSYSHRNTEAFF
.	.	TRBV19	TRBJ2-5	TGTGCCAGTAGTATAGGTCCGTACGGAGAGACCCAGTACTTC	CASSIGPYGETQYF
few	.	TRBV29-1	TRBJ1-2	TGCAGCGTTGAAGGGGCAGGGGAAGGGACCTTC	CSVEGAGEGTF